This T cell receptor (beta chain) appears in the sequencing data of a study of T cells in Graves' hyperthyroidism and ophthalmopathy. This clonotype was picked up many times. Around 10 ml fresh peripheral blood yielded the PBMCs. Template material for amplifying TCR beta CDR3 regions consisted of RNA transcripts. Primed by the HTBI set, a first-round RT-PCR was run on the TCR CDR3. MiXCR was run by TCRdb on the multiplex PCR reads, yielding one entry per CDR3 protein. The sample includes around 600,000 distinct CDR3 sequences, approximately 14% of them seen just once. This CDR3 contains 12 residues. V lost 7 bases to trimming and J lost 8 bases, with 14 bases between them. CDR1 and CDR2 (germline): MDHEN, SYDVKM.

Specimen: blood. The source of this sequence is a woman aged 45-65 years with Graves' ophthalmopathy. The chain combines TRBV28 with TRBJ1-1, with D possibly TRBD1 on 6 matching bases. The DNA for the CDR3 is TGTGCCAGCACCCAAAGGACAGAAGAAGCTTTCTTT. Amino acids: CASTQRTEEAFF.